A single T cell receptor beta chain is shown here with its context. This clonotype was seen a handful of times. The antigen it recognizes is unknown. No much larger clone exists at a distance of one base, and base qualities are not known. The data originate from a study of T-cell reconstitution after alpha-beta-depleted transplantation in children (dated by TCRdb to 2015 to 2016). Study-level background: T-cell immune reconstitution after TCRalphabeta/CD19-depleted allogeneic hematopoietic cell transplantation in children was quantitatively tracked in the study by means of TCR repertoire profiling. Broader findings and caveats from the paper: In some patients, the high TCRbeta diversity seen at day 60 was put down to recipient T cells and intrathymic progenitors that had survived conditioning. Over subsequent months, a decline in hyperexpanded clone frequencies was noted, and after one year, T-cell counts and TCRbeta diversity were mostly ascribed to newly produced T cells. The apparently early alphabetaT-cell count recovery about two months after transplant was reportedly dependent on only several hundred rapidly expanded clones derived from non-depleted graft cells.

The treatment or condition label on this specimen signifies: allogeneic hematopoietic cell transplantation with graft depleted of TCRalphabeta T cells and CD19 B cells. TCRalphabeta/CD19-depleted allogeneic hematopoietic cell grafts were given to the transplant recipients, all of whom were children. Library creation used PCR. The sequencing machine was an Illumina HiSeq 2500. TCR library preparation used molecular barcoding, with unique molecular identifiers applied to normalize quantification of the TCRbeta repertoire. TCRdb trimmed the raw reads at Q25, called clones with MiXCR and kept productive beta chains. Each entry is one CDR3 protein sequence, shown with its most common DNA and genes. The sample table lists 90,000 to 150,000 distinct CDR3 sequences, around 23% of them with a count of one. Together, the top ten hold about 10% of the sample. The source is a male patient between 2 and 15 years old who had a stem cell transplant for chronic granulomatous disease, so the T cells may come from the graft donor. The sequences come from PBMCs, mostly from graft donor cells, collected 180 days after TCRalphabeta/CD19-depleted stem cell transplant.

The encoded CDR3 is CARPTPGRWGTQYF. In nucleotide form, the sequence is TGTGCCAGGCCGACACCCGGGAGATGGGGGACCCAGTACTTC. The rearrangement combines TRBV25-1 with TRBJ2-5; a tentative D match to TRBD2 spans 6 bases. The CDR3 spans 14 residues, from the cysteine through the phenylalanine. Only CDR3 DNA remains: 42 bases, in frame from the first base. V gives up 9 bases and J gives up 7 bases, and the segment between their germline ends measures 21 bases. The germline V gene yields MGHDK for CDR1 and SYGVNS for CDR2.